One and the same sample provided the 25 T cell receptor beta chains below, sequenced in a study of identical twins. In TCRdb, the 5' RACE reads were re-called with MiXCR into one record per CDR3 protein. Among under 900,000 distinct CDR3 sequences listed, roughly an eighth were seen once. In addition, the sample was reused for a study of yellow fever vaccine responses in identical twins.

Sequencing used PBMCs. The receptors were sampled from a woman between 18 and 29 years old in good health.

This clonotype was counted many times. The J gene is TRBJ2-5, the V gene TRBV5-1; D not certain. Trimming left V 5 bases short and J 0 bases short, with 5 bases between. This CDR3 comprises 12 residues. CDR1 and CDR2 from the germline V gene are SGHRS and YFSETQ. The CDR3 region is CASSLYQETQYF. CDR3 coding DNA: TGCGCCAGCAGTCTGTACCAAGAGACCCAGTACTTC.

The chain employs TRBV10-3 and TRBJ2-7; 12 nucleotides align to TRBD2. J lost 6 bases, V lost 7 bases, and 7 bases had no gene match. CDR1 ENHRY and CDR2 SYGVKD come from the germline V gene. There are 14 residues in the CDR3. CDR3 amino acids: CAIKLTSGSSEQYF. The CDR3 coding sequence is TGTGCCATCAAATTGACTAGCGGGAGCTCCGAGCAGTACTTC.

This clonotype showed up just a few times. Here the CDR3 reads CASTLSGGDHEQFF. CDR3 in DNA: TGTGCCAGCACCCTTAGCGGGGGGGACCATGAGCAGTTCTTC. This sequence joins TRBV12-3 or TRBV12-4 and TRBJ2-1; 11 nucleotides line up with TRBD2. Trimming at V came to 7 bases and at J to 8 bases, leaving 7 bases not matched to a gene. The CDR3 sequence is 14 residues long.

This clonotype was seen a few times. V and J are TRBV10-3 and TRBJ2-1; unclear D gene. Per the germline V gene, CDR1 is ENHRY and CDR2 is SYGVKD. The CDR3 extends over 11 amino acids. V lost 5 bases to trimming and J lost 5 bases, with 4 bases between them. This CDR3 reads CAISLNNEQFF. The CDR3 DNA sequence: TGTGCCATCAGTTTAAACAATGAGCAGTTCTTC.

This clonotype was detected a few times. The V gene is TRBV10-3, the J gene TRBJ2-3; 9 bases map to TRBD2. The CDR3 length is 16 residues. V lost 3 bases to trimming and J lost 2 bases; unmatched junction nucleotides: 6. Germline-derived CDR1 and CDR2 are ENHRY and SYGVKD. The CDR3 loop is CAISEASGVLTDTQYF. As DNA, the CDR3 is TGTGCCATCAGTGAAGCTAGCGGGGTCCTCACAGATACGCAGTATTTT.

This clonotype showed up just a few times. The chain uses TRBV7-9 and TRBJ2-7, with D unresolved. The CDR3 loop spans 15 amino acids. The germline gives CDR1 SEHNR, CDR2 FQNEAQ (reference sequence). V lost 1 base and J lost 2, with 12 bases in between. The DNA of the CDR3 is TGTGCCAGCAGCTTAGTATCGGCCGGCACCTACGAGCAGTACTTC. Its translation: CASSLVSAGTYEQYF.

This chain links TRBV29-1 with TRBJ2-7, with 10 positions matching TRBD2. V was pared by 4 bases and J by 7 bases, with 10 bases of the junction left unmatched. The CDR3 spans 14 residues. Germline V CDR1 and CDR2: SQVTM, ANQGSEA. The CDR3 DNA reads TGCAGCGTTGTAAATCGGCTAGCGGGAGAAGAGCAGTACTTC. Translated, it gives CSVVNRLAGEEQYF.

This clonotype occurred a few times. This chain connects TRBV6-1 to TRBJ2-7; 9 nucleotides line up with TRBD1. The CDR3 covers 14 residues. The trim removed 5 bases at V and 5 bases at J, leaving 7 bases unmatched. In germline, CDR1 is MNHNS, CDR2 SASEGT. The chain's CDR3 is CASSPGQGRHEQYV. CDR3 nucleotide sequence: TGTGCCAGCAGTCCGGGACAGGGAAGGCACGAGCAGTACGTC.

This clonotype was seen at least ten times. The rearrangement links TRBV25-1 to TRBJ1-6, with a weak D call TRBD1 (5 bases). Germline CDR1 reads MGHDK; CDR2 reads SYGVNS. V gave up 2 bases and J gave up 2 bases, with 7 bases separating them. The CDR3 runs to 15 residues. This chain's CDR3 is CASSEGGTYNSPLHF. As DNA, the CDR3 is TGTGCCAGCAGTGAAGGGGGGACCTATAATTCACCCCTCCACTTT.

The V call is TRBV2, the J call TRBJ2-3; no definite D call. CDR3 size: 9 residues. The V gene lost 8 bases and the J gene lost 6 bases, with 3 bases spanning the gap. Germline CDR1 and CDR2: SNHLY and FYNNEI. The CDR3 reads CASEDTQYF. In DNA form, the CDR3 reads TGTGCCAGCGAGGATACGCAGTATTTT.

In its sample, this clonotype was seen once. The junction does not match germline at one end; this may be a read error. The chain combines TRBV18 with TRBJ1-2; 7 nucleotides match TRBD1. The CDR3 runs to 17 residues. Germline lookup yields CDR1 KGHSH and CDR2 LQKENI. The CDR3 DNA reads TGTGCCAGCTCACCACCGGGACAGAGAAAAGCTAAATATGGCTACACCTTC. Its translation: CASSPPGQRKAKYGYTF.

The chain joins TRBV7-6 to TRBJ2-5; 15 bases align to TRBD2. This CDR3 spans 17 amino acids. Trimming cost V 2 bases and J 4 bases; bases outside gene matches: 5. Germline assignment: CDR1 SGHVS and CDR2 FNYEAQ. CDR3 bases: TGTGCCAGCAGCTTATTAGGACTAGCGGGAGGGCCAGAGACCCAGTACTTC. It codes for CASSLLGLAGGPETQYF.

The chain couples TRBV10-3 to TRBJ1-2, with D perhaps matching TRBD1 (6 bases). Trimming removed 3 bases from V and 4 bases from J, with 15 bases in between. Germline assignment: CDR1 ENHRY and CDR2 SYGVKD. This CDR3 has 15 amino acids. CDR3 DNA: TGTGCCATCAGTGACTCAGGGGCAGGAAGCTATGGCTACACCTTC. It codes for CAISDSGAGSYGYTF.

The CDR3 coding sequence is TGCGCCAGCAGCTCAACCAGGGGGCTTCACTATGGCTACACCTTC. This gives the protein CASSSTRGLHYGYTF. The chain is built from TRBV5-1 and TRBJ1-2; 8 bases agree with TRBD1. This CDR3 is 15 amino acids long. The ends lost 3 bases at V and 3 bases at J; junction bases unmatched: 7. Germline V gene sequence: CDR1 SGHRS, CDR2 YFSETQ.

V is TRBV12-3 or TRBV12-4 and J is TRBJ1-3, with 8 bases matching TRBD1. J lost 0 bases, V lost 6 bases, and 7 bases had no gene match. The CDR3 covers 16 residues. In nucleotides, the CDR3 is TGTGCCAGCAGGCGGACAGGGACCCTCTCTGGAAACACCATATATTTT. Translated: CASRRTGTLSGNTIYF.

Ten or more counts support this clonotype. The CDR3 reads CATSDAGQFGQPQHF. The DNA for the CDR3 is TGTGCCACCAGTGATGCAGGACAGTTCGGCCAGCCCCAGCATTTT. The chain carries TRBV24-1 and TRBJ1-5; D perhaps matches TRBD1 (6 bases). CDR3 length: 15 amino acids. V was cut by 3 bases and J by 7 bases, with 15 bases left in between. Germline CDR1 is KGHDR and CDR2 is SFDVKD.

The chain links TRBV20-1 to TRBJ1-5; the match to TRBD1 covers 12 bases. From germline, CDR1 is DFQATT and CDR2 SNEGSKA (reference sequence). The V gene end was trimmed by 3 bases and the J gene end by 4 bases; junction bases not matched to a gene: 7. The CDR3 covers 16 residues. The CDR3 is CSARGQGAPLNQPQHF. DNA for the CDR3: TGCAGTGCTAGGGGACAGGGGGCCCCGTTAAATCAGCCCCAGCATTTT.

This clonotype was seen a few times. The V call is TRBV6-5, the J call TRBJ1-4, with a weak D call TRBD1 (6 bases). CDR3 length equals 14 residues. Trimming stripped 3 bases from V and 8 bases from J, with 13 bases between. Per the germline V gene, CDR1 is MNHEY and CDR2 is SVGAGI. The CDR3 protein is CASSYMGAGEKLFF. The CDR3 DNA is TGTGCCAGCAGTTATATGGGGGCTGGGGAAAAACTGTTTTTT.

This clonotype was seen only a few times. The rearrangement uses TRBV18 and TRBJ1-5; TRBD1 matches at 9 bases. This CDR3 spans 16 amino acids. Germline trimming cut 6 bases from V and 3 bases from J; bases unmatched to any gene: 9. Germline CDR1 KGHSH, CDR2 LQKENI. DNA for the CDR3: TGTGCCAGCTCGCCTCCGGGACAGGGTGACAATCAGCCCCAGCATTTT. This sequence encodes CASSPPGQGDNQPQHF.

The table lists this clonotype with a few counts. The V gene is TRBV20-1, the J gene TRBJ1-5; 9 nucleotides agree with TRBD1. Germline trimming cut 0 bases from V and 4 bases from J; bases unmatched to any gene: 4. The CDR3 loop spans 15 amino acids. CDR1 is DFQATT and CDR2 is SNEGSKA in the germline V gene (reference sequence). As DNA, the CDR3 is TGCAGTGCTAGAGATTGGGACAGGGTTAATCAGCCCCAGCATTTT. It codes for CSARDWDRVNQPQHF.

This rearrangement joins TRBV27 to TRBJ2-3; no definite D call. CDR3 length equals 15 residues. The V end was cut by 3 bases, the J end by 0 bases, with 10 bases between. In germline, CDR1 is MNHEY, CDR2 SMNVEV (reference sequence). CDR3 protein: CASSFGAPSTDTQYF. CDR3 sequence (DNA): TGTGCCAGCAGTTTTGGAGCGCCTAGCACAGATACGCAGTATTTT.

Here the CDR3 reads CSARVGLWLAEYEQFF. The CDR3 DNA reads TGCAGTGCTAGAGTTGGCCTGTGGCTAGCGGAATATGAGCAGTTCTTC. The rearrangement links TRBV20-1 to TRBJ2-1; TRBD2 agrees at 7 bases. Germline lookup yields CDR1 DFQATT and CDR2 SNEGSKA (reference sequence). The CDR3 contains 16 residues. J lost 8 bases, V lost 1 base, and 14 bases had no gene match.

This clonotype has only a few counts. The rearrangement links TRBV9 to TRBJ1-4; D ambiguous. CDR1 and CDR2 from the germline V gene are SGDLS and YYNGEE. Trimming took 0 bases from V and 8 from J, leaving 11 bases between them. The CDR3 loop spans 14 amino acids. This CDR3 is CASSVDPVPEKLFF. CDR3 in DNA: TGTGCCAGCAGCGTAGACCCAGTACCCGAAAAACTGTTTTTT.

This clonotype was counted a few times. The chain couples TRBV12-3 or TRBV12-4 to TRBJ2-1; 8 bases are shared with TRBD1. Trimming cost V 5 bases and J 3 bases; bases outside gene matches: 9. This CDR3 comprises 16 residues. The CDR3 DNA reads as TGTGCCAGCAGTCAACGGGGACAGGAGATCTACAATGAGCAGTTCTTC. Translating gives CASSQRGQEIYNEQFF.

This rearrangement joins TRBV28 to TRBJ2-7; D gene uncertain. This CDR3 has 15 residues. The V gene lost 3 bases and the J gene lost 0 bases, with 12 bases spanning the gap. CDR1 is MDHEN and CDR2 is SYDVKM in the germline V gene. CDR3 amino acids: CASSFGQANSYEQYF. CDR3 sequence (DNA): TGTGCCAGCAGTTTCGGGCAGGCGAACTCCTACGAGCAGTACTTC.